The clone carrying this T cell receptor (delta chain) qualifies as medium-sized (0.01 to 0.1%). Other DNA sequences of this sample code for an identical CDR3. TCRdb reprocessed the multiplex PCR reads using CATT. The sample lists under 65,000 delta-chain clones; around 1.7% were seen once. This entry comes from a study of γδ T cells in repeated Plasmodium falciparum infection. Study at large: Malian children with intense seasonal malaria exposure were compared with matched Australian children.

The sample comprised gamma-delta T cells from blood. This TCR was recovered from a pool of human donors (malaria-infected and uninfected, not separated).

The CDR3 region has the DNA TGTGCTCTTGGGGAACTAAAAGGGCTCCACACCGATAAACTCATCTTT. Amino acids: CALGELKGLHTDKLIF. The chain recombines TRDV1 with TRDJ1, with D unresolved. Per germline, CDR1 TSWWSYY and CDR2 QGS. Deletions cut 0 bases from V and 0 bases from J, with 11 bases between. This CDR3 has 16 residues.